The subject of this entry is one T cell receptor (beta chain). Trimming took off 4 bases at V and 0 bases at J, with 13 bases between the two ends. The CDR3 has 16 residues. Looked up from germline, CDR1 is LGHNA and CDR2 is YSLEER. Assay: immunoSEQ multiplex PCR; the TCRdb copy retains only in-frame clones and omits some. The top ten clones hold about a third of a sample with around 6,100 clones, over 70% of them seen once. This sample was taken from a study of T cell clones after liver transplantation. Study in general: TCRbeta sequencing after a pre-transplant mixed lymphocyte reaction identified graft-donor-reactive clones, later tracked in post-transplant blood. HCV positivity affected three of eight recipients; the rest lacked autoimmune or viral indications.

This TCR was sampled from a human donor who received a liver transplant. The input for sequencing was CD8+ T cells from blood, taken before liver transplant. This chain connects TRBV4-3 to TRBJ1-3; unclear D gene. CDR3 in amino acids: CASSPSRVASGNTIYF. The DNA of the CDR3 is TGCGCCAGCAGCCCATCCCGGGTGGCCTCTGGAAACACCATATATTTT.